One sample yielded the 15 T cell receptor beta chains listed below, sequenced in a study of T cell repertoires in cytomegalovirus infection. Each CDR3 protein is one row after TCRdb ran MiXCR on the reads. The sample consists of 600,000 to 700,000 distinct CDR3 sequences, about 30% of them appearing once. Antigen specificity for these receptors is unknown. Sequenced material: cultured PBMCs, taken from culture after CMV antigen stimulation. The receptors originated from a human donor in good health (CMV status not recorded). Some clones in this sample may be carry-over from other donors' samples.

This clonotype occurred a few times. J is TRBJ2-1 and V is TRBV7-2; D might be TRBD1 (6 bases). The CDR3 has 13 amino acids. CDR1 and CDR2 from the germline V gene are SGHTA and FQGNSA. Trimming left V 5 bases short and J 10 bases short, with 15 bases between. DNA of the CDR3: TGTGCCAGCAGCCCAGGGGTGAGTAGGGAGCAGTTCTTC. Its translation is CASSPGVSREQFF.

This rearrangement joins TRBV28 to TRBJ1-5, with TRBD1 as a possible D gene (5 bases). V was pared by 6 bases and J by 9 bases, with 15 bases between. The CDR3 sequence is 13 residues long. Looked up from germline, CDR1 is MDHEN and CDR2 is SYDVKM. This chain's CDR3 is CASSLGGYWPQHF. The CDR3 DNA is TGTGCCAGCAGCCTCGGGGGGTATTGGCCCCAGCATTTT.

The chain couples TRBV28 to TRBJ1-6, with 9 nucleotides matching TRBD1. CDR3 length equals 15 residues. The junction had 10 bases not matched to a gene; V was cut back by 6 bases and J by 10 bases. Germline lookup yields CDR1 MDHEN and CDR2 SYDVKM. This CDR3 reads CASRERDRVWSPLHF. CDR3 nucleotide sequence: TGTGCCAGCAGAGAACGGGACAGGGTCTGGTCACCCCTCCACTTT.

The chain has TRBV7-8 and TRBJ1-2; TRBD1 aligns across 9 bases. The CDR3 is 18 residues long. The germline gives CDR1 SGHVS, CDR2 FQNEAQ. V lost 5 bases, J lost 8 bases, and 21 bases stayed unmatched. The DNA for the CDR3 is TGTGCCAGCAGCCTCGAGCCGGGACAGGGTAGTAATGTGGGAGGCTACACCTTC. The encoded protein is CASSLEPGQGSNVGGYTF. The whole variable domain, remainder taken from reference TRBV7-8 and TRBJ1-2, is GAGVSQSPRYKVAKRGQDVALRCDPISGHVSLFWYQQALGQGPEFLTYFQNEAQLDKSGLPSDRFFAERPEGSVSTLKIQRTQQEDSAVYLCASSLEPGQGSNVGGYTFGSGTRLTVV.

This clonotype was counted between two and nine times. The CDR3 region has the DNA TGTGCCAGCAGTGAAGTTCTAGCCGGGGAGACCCAGTACTTC. Translating it yields CASSEVLAGETQYF. The gene calls are TRBV2 and TRBJ2-5; D might be TRBD2 (5 bases). The germline V gene has CDR1 SNHLY and CDR2 FYNNEI. The V and J ends lost 1 base and 5 bases respectively, with 11 bases between them. The CDR3 has 14 residues.

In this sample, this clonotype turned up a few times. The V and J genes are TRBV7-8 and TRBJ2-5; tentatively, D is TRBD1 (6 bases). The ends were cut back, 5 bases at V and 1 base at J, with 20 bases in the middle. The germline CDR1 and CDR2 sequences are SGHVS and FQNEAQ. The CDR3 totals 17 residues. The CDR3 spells CASSILISGVVQETQYF. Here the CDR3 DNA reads TGTGCCAGCAGCATACTAATTTCAGGGGTAGTCCAAGAGACCCAGTACTTC.

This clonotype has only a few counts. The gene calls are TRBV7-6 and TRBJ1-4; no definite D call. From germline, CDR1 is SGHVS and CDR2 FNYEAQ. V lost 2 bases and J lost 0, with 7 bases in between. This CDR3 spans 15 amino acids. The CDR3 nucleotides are TGTGCCAGCAGCTTAATGTTCTCAACTAATGAAAAACTGTTTTTT. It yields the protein CASSLMFSTNEKLFF.

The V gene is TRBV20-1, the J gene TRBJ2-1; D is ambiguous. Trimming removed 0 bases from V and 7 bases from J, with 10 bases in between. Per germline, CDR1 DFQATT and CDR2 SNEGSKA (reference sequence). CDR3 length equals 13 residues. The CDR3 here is CSAREATRNEQFF. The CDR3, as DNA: TGCAGTGCTAGAGAAGCGACGAGGAATGAGCAGTTCTTC.

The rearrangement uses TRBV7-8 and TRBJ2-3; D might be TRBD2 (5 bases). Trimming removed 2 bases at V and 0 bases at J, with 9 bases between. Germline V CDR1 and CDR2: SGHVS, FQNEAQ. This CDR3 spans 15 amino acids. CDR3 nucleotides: TGTGCCAGCAGCTTAAGGAGGCGGAGCACAGATACGCAGTATTTT. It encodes CASSLRRRSTDTQYF.

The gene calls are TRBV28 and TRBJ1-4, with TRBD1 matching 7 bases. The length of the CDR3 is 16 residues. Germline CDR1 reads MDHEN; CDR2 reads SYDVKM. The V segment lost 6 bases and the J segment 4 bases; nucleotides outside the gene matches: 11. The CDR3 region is CASRRQGLLDNEKLFF. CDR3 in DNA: TGTGCCAGCAGACGACAGGGTCTGTTGGATAATGAAAAACTGTTTTTT.

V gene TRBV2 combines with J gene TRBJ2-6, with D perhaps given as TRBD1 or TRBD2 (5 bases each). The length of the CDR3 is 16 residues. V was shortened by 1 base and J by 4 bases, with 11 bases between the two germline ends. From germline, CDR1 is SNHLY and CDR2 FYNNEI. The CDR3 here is CASSEVAGTGANVLTF. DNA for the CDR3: TGTGCCAGCAGTGAAGTCGCAGGGACCGGGGCCAACGTCCTGACTTTC.

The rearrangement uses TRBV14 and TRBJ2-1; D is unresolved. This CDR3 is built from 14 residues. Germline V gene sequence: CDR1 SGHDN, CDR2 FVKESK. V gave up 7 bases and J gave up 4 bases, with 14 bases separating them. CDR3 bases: TGTGCCAGCAACCCCCTGACACCTTACAATGAGCAGTTCTTC. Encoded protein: CASNPLTPYNEQFF.

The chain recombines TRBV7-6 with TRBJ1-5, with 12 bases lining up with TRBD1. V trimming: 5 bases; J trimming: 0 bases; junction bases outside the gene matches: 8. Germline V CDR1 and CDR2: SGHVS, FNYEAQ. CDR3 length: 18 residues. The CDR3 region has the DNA TGTGCCAGCAGCGCAGGGACAGGGGGCCCCTATAGCAATCAGCCCCAGCATTTT. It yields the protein CASSAGTGGPYSNQPQHF.

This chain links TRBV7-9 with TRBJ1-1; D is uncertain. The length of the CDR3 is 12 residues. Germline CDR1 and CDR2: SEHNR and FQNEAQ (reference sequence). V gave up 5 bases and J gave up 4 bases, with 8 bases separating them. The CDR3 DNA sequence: TGTGCCAGCAGCCGGTCGGTCACTGAAGCTTTCTTT. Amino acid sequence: CASSRSVTEAFF.

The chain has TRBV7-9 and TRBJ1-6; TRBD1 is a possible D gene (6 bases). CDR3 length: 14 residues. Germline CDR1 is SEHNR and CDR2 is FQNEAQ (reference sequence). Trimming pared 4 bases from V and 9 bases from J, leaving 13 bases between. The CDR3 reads CASSSTGQGSPLHF. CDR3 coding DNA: TGTGCCAGCAGCTCCACAGGGCAGGGTTCACCCCTCCACTTT. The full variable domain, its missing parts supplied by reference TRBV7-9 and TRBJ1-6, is DTGVSQNPRHKITKRGQNVTFRCDPISEHNRLYWYRQTLGQGPEFLTYFQNEAQLEKSRLLSDRFSAERPKGSFSTLEIQRTEQGDSAMYLCASSSTGQGSPLHFGNGTRLTVT.